The rows below give T cell receptor beta chains drawn from one sample of a study of control samples from healthy donors and cancer patients. Only in-frame clones appear in the TCRdb table, and some are missing; sequencing was by immunoSEQ multiplex PCR. The repertoire holds around 50,000 clones, with 90% to 95% as singletons. Sample: blood. The receptor source for this set is a man younger than 40 in good health. The CDR3 runs from the conserved cysteine through the conserved F or W. Fields, in order: CDR3 protein, CDR3 DNA, D gene, clone size, J gene, V gene, CDR3 length. The D gene is left open where the match is weak. Clone size appears in some rows only: once, few, many, or a class for an expanded clone.

CDR3: CASSLRRAGRDYNEQFF
DNA: TGTGCCAGCAGCTTGCGGAGGGCGGGGCGAGACTACAATGAGCAGTTCTTC
D: .
size: .
J: TRBJ2-1
V: TRBV5-6
length: 17

CDR3: CASSQEGLAVNNEQFF
DNA: TGCGCCAGCAGCCAAGAAGGACTAGCGGTGAACAATGAGCAGTTCTTC
D: TRBD2
size: .
J: TRBJ2-1
V: TRBV4-1
length: 16

CDR3: CASSTDGGRNTGELFF
DNA: TGCGCCAGCAGCACGGACGGAGGAAGGAACACCGGGGAGCTGTTTTTT
D: .
size: once
J: TRBJ2-2
V: TRBV5-1
length: 16

CDR3: CASSLGTGEAYEQYF
DNA: TGTGCCAGCAGCCTAGGGACAGGGGAGGCCTACGAGCAGTACTTC
D: TRBD1
size: .
J: TRBJ2-7
V: TRBV3-1/TRBV3-2
length: 15

CDR3: CASSEYRSGNF
DNA: TGTGCCAGCAGTGAGTACCGCTCGGGGAACTTC
D: .
size: .
J: TRBJ2-7
V: TRBV2
length: 11

CDR3: CASKGNSGSHEQYF
DNA: TGTGCCAGTAAAGGGAATAGCGGGAGCCACGAGCAGTACTTC
D: TRBD2
size: .
J: TRBJ2-7
V: TRBV19
length: 14

CDR3: CASTSGRARETQYF
DNA: TGTGCCAGCACTAGCGGGAGGGCCAGGGAGACCCAGTACTTC
D: TRBD2
size: .
J: TRBJ2-5
V: TRBV2
length: 14

CDR3: CASSLAQRTSDEQFF
DNA: TGTGCCAGCAGCTTAGCTCAAAGGACGAGTGATGAGCAGTTCTTC
D: .
size: .
J: TRBJ2-1
V: TRBV11-2
length: 15

CDR3: CASSTKDIQYF
DNA: TGTGCCAGCAGCACCAAGGACATTCAGTACTTC
D: .
size: few
J: TRBJ2-4
V: TRBV6-6
length: 11

CDR3: CASSELAGGQGTQYF
DNA: TGTGCCAGCAGTGAACTAGCGGGAGGGCAAGGGACCCAGTACTTC
D: TRBD2
size: .
J: TRBJ2-5
V: TRBV6-1
length: 15

CDR3: CASSSPGQGQETQYF
DNA: TGTGCCAGCAGTTCACCGGGACAGGGGCAGGAGACCCAGTACTTC
D: TRBD1
size: .
J: TRBJ2-5
V: TRBV28
length: 15

CDR3: CASSAFGPNYGYTF
DNA: TGTGCCAGCAGCGCCTTCGGGCCTAACTATGGCTACACCTTC
D: .
size: .
J: TRBJ1-2
V: TRBV9
length: 14

CDR3: CATSGRLAAGNTGELFF
DNA: TGTGCCACCAGTGGTCGACTAGCCGCAGGGAACACCGGGGAGCTGTTTTTT
D: TRBD2
size: .
J: TRBJ2-2
V: TRBV24-1
length: 17

CDR3: CASSGSSGRAFGELFF
DNA: TGTGCCAGTAGTGGATCTAGCGGGAGGGCCTTCGGGGAGCTGTTTTTT
D: TRBD2
size: .
J: TRBJ2-2
V: TRBV19
length: 16

CDR3: CAIPGQFTDTQYF
DNA: TGTGCCATTCCGGGACAGTTCACAGATACGCAGTATTTT
D: TRBD1
size: .
J: TRBJ2-3
V: TRBV10-3
length: 13

CDR3: CASSLKGSGNTIYF
DNA: TGTGCCAGCAGCCTGAAAGGCTCTGGAAACACCATATATTTT
D: .
size: .
J: TRBJ1-3
V: TRBV3-1/TRBV3-2
length: 14

CDR3: CASSYRLAGGPLNTGELFF
DNA: TGTGCCAGCAGTTACCGACTAGCGGGAGGGCCTTTGAACACCGGGGAGCTGTTTTTT
D: TRBD2
size: .
J: TRBJ2-2
V: TRBV6-2/TRBV6-3
length: 19

CDR3: CSVGTGSNQPQHF
DNA: TGCAGCGTTGGGACAGGGAGCAATCAGCCCCAGCATTTT
D: TRBD1
size: .
J: TRBJ1-5
V: TRBV29-1
length: 13

CDR3: CASSVLGDQPQHF
DNA: TGTGCCAGCAGTGTCCTAGGGGATCAGCCCCAGCATTTT
D: .
size: .
J: TRBJ1-5
V: TRBV2
length: 13

CDR3: CASSFGGSTEAFF
DNA: TGTGCCAGCAGTTTCGGGGGATCAACTGAAGCTTTCTTT
D: .
size: .
J: TRBJ1-1
V: TRBV12-3/TRBV12-4
length: 13

CDR3: CASSDPLEARQPQHF
DNA: TGTGCCAGTAGTGACCCGTTGGAGGCTAGACAGCCCCAGCATTTT
D: .
size: .
J: TRBJ1-5
V: TRBV19
length: 15

CDR3: CASRTWVASGSLSTDTQYF
DNA: TGTGCCAGCCGAACATGGGTGGCTAGCGGGAGCCTAAGCACAGATACGCAGTATTTT
D: TRBD2
size: .
J: TRBJ2-3
V: TRBV27
length: 19

CDR3: CSASRPLETQYF
DNA: TGCAGTGCTAGTCGGCCCTTGGAGACCCAGTACTTC
D: .
size: .
J: TRBJ2-5
V: TRBV20-1
length: 12

CDR3: CASSLYHHGQFF
DNA: TGTGCCAGCAGTTTATATCACCATGGGCAGTTCTTC
D: .
size: .
J: TRBJ2-1
V: TRBV27
length: 12

CDR3: CASSRGTSGTQETQYF
DNA: TGTGCCAGCAGCCGGGGGACTAGCGGGACCCAAGAGACCCAGTACTTC
D: TRBD2
size: .
J: TRBJ2-5
V: TRBV11-1
length: 16

CDR3: CASSRLSGSSADTQYF
DNA: TGTGCCAGCAGCAGACTTAGCGGGAGCTCGGCAGATACGCAGTATTTT
D: TRBD2
size: .
J: TRBJ2-3
V: TRBV5-5
length: 16

CDR3: CASSLRPGPVTEAFF
DNA: TGTGCCAGCAGCCTTAGACCCGGGCCGGTCACTGAAGCTTTCTTT
D: .
size: .
J: TRBJ1-1
V: TRBV7-3
length: 15

CDR3: CAWRGNTYNEQFF
DNA: TGTGCCTGGAGGGGCAATACCTACAATGAGCAGTTCTTC
D: .
size: .
J: TRBJ2-1
V: TRBV30
length: 13

CDR3: CASSPNSLAYTDTQYF
DNA: TGTGCCAGCTCACCCAATTCTCTAGCTTACACAGATACGCAGTATTTT
D: .
size: once
J: TRBJ2-3
V: TRBV18
length: 16

CDR3: CASSAGTGDTGELFF
DNA: TGTGCCAGCAGTGCCGGGACAGGGGACACCGGGGAGCTGTTTTTT
D: TRBD1
size: .
J: TRBJ2-2
V: TRBV25-1
length: 15

CDR3: CASSLERDWQFF
DNA: TGTGCCAGCAGCTTGGAGAGGGACTGGCAGTTCTTC
D: .
size: .
J: TRBJ2-1
V: TRBV7-9
length: 12